This TCR beta chain is from a study of identical twins. Study observations and caveats: Out-of-frame TCR alpha sharing in monozygotic twins exceeded recombination model predictions. Twin-shared out-of-frame alpha sequences showed excess low generation probability. Among beta out-of-frame sequences, excess sharing between twins appeared weaker.

Regarding this clonotype: Its antigen is unidentified.

TCRdb passed the 5' RACE reads through MiXCR, listing each CDR3 protein once. Here the sample spans 700,000 or so distinct CDR3 sequences, 8.6% being singletons. Germline V lookup: CDR1 LGHNA, CDR2 YSLEER. J was trimmed by 9 bases and V by 5 bases; bases with no gene match: 7. This CDR3 has 12 residues. The same data also contributed to another study, on yellow fever vaccine responses in identical twins. That report notes: Each twin's T cell response to the vaccine was reported to look partly convergent and partly personalized.

This clonotype was obtained from a woman aged 18-35 years in good health. Sequencing was done on a sample of PBMCs. This chain connects TRBV4-3 to TRBJ2-7, with TRBD2 identical over 7 bases. The CDR3 reads CASSEGRGRQYF. As DNA, the CDR3 is TGCGCCAGCAGCGAAGGGAGGGGCAGGCAGTACTTC.